This T cell receptor (beta chain) was profiled in a study of T cells in localized non-small cell lung cancer. As for this clone: What it binds is unknown.

Trimming pared 6 bases from V and 0 bases from J, leaving 8 bases between. There are 13 residues in the CDR3. Germline V gene lookup returns CDR1 MNHNS and CDR2 SASEGT. This table comes from immunoSEQ multiplex PCR, and its TCRdb copy is limited to in-frame clones, with some not included. The sample includes about 83,000 clones, approximately 80% of them seen just once. Study-wide results and caveats: The study found T cell clonality highest in uninvolved adjacent lung, above tumor. A median of roughly 50 of the top 100 tumor clones appeared in adjacent lung, which was paired and uninvolved.

Sequencing used peripheral blood, obtained before any cancer treatment. This receptor was taken from a female donor at least 60 years old with stage I lung adenocarcinoma. This chain joins TRBV6-1 and TRBJ1-2; TRBD1 might be the D (5 bases). Here the CDR3 reads CASSRQSNYGYTF. CDR3 in DNA: TGTGCCAGCAGCCGACAGTCTAACTATGGCTACACCTTC.